This T cell receptor beta chain is drawn from a study of T cells in Graves' hyperthyroidism and ophthalmopathy. The study's findings and limits: Stable hyperthyroidism was told apart from ophthalmopathy by a model built on 13 V-J features.

There were TCR beta CDR3 regions amplified from RNA transcripts. HTBI primers were the set used in a first-round RT-PCR of the TCR CDR3. TCRdb processed the multiplex PCR reads anew with MiXCR; each CDR3 protein has one entry. The table includes hundreds of thousands of distinct CDR3 sequences, about 38% detected once. The hyperthyroidism was newly diagnosed and had lasted under 2 months; the patients were aged 18 to 65. Uncontrolled infection, other autoimmune disease, pregnancy or lactation barred patients from enrollment. The PBMCs had their origin in approximately 10 ml of fresh peripheral blood. Comment on this clonotype: Its matching antigen is unknown.

V was clipped by 5 bases and J by 1 base, with 18 bases between them. The CDR3 is 16 amino acids. Germline V gene lookup returns CDR1 MNHNY and CDR2 SVGAGI (reference sequence). This receptor was obtained from a man in his late teens or twenties with Graves' hyperthyroidism. The chain links TRBV6-6 to TRBJ2-7; unclear D gene. The sample taken for sequencing was blood. CDR3 sequence reads: CASSAFRGRASYEQYF. The CDR3 DNA reads TGTGCCAGCAGTGCCTTTCGTGGAAGGGCTTCCTACGAGCAGTACTTC.